The T cell receptor (beta chain) described here comes from a study of T cells in Graves' hyperthyroidism and ophthalmopathy. About this clonotype itself: What it binds is not known.

Notes on the study in general: Researchers report that a 13 V-J model separated ophthalmopathy from stable hyperthyroidism.

The source material, RNA transcripts, was used to amplify TCR beta CDR3 regions. The HTBI primer set served for first-round RT-PCR of the TCR CDR3. TCRdb used MiXCR to reprocess the multiplex PCR reads, holding one entry per CDR3 protein. The sample includes roughly 750,000 distinct CDR3 sequences, over 15% of them seen just once. The clonotype comes from a man younger than 35 with Graves' hyperthyroidism. The specimen was blood.

The CDR3 DNA reads TGTGCCAGCAGCGTAGCTGTAGATCCTAACTATGGCTACACCTTC. Translation: CASSVAVDPNYGYTF. The chain links TRBV9 to TRBJ1-2; D unclear. The V end lost 0 bases, the J end lost 0 bases, and 9 bases lay between the germline ends. The CDR3 runs to 15 residues. CDR1 and CDR2 (germline): SGDLS, YYNGEE. Complete variable domain (other parts from reference TRBV9 and TRBJ1-2): DSGVTQTPKHLITATGQRVTLRCSPRSGDLSVYWYQQSLDQGLQFLIQYYNGEERAKGNILERFSAQQFPDLHSELNLSSLELGDSALYFCASSVAVDPNYGYTFGSGTRLTVV.